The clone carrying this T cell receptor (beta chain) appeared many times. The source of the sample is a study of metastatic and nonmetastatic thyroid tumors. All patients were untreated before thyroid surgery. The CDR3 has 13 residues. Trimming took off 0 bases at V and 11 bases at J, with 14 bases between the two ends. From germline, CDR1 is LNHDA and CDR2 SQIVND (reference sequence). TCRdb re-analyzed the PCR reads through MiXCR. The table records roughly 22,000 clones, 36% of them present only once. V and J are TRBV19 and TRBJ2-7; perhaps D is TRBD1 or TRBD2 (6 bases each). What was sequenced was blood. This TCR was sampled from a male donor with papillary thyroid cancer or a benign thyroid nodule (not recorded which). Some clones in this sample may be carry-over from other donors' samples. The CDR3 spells CASSIDPGAGEYF. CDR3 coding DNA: TGTGCCAGTAGTATAGATCCGGGGGCAGGGGAGTACTTC.